This T cell receptor beta chain was retrieved from a study of blood T cell repertoires in COVID-19. In the study overall: Both acute and convalescent COVID-19 samples were obtained from the United States, Italy and Spain. PBMCs, B-cell-depleted T cells, or T cells provided the cDNA or gDNA that made up the material.

Original methodology: Nucleated cell counts were estimated from reference gene primer amplification. The assay was immunoSEQ multiplex PCR, and TCRdb's table has in-frame clones only and misses some. V, J and clone size derive from that table, while D and trimming were established from the DNA sequence. The sample gives approximately 58,000 clones, 65% to 90% of which show up once; approximately 5.6% is in the top ten. Sequenced input: peripheral blood. The receptor was derived from a woman aged 55-69 years with acute or convalescent COVID-19.

In nucleotides, the CDR3 is TGTGCCATCTCTCCCGACAGGGCCCCCACTGAAGCTTTCTTT. This encodes CAISPDRAPTEAFF. V gene TRBV2 combines with J gene TRBJ1-1, with 7 bases aligning to TRBD1. Per germline, CDR1 SNHLY and CDR2 FYNNEI. V lost 10 bases and J lost 4; bases outside the gene matches: 12. The CDR3 has 14 amino acids.